This note documents a single T cell receptor (beta chain) sequence. The target antigen is unknown. These data are taken from a study of cytomegalovirus exposure and HLA in healthy donors. Vbeta (60) and Jbeta (13) primers were used in the PCR. Authors' processing steps: It was a later analysis that counted 75 million to 90 million unique TCR beta chains, of which around 11 million were shared. The repertoire was sequenced with immunoSEQ multiplex PCR; TCRdb's copy has only in-frame clones and lacks some. Clonal size and the V and J genes are those of that table, whereas D and trimming came from the DNA. The profile covers about 150,000 clones, with about 79% appearing a single time and 1.7% taken by the ten largest. Study-wide points: Cytomegalovirus association was assigned to about 150 TCR beta chains. Versus the approximately 670-donor mean, an Asian-associated ancestry cluster reportedly showed fewer N-insertions in a later analysis. Productive status was seen about 90% or about 30% of the time for most TCR beta V segments in an earlier analysis.

What was sequenced was PBMCs. The sequence came from a woman in her 30s in good health and CMV-seronegative.

DNA of the CDR3: TGTGCCAGCAGTTTAATAGGGGTGTCTAGTTCACCCCTCCACTTT. Its translation: CASSLIGVSSSPLHF. The chain is built from TRBV28 and TRBJ1-6, with TRBD1 as a possible D gene (5 bases). With 2 bases removed from V and 9 bases from J, the gap between germline ends came to 14 bases. The CDR3 loop spans 15 amino acids. Germline-derived CDR1 and CDR2 are MDHEN and SYDVKM.